Following are 20 T cell receptor beta chains from one sample sequenced in a study of blood T cell repertoires in COVID-19. Profiling relied on immunoSEQ multiplex PCR, and the TCRdb table lists in-frame clones only, not all of them. The data hold tens of thousands of clones, with roughly 90% observed a single time. The sequencing input was peripheral blood. These TCRs come from a man at least 80 years old in a cohort sampled during active COVID-19.

The chain couples TRBV4-3 to TRBJ2-2; no firm D call. The germline V gene has CDR1 LGHNA and CDR2 YSLEER. Trimming took off 1 base at V and 2 bases at J, with 11 bases between the two ends. This CDR3 has 16 residues. DNA for the CDR3: TGCGCCAGCAGCCAAGTAGGCAGGCCCAACACCGGGGAGCTGTTTTTT. It yields the protein CASSQVGRPNTGELFF.

The chain is built from TRBV7-2 and TRBJ2-4; 7 bases match TRBD1. V lost 4 bases, J lost 5 bases, and 11 bases stayed unmatched. The V gene's germline CDR1 is SGHTA and CDR2 FQGNSA. CDR3 length: 16 residues. DNA of the CDR3: TGTGCCAGCAGCTCCACAGGGGTGGGGTACCAAAACATTCAGTACTTC. This sequence encodes CASSSTGVGYQNIQYF.

The CDR3 DNA reads TGTGCCAGCAGCTTAGCCGCCCTTACGGGCTCTGGAAACACCATATATTTT. Its translation is CASSLAALTGSGNTIYF. This chain links TRBV13 with TRBJ1-3, with no clear D. Germline CDR1 reads PRHDT; CDR2 reads FYEKMQ (reference sequence). The V end was cut by 1 base, the J end by 0 bases, with 13 bases between. This CDR3 has 17 residues.

The chain employs TRBV6-2 or TRBV6-3 and TRBJ2-6; 8 bases align to TRBD2. This CDR3 has 20 amino acids. Per germline, CDR1 MNHEY and CDR2 SVGEGT. V shed 2 bases and J 0 bases; nucleotides not matched to a gene: 12. The CDR3 DNA is TGTGCCAGCAGTTACACACACGGGGGGGGACCAAGCTCTGGGGCCAACGTCCTGACTTTC. It yields the protein CASSYTHGGGPSSGANVLTF.

This chain links TRBV18 with TRBJ1-2; 8 bases line up with TRBD1. V lost 3 bases to trimming and J lost 6 bases; unmatched junction nucleotides: 9. CDR1 is KGHSH, CDR2 LQKENI, per germline. This CDR3 is built from 15 residues. The CDR3 loop reads CASSPAGGGSDGYTF. In DNA, the CDR3 is TGTGCCAGCTCACCGGCAGGGGGCGGCTCGGATGGCTACACCTTC.

This chain joins TRBV2 and TRBJ2-3; 12 positions match TRBD2. This CDR3 spans 14 amino acids. The junction had 4 bases not matched to a gene; V was cut back by 11 bases and J by 1 base. Germline lookup yields CDR1 SNHLY and CDR2 FYNNEI. The DNA of the CDR3 is TGTGCCGGAGGACTAGCGGGGCGCACAGATACGCAGTATTTT. As protein: CAGGLAGRTDTQYF.

This chain joins TRBV7-9 and TRBJ2-3; TRBD2 is a possible D gene (6 bases). There are 15 residues in the CDR3. The germline V gene has CDR1 SEHNR and CDR2 FQNEAQ (reference sequence). Deletions cut 11 bases from V and 4 bases from J, with 22 bases between. DNA for the CDR3: TGTGCCGCGAGCTCTACGGGGAGGAACGCAGATACGCAGTATTTT. It is translated as CAASSTGRNADTQYF.

The chain couples TRBV10-3 to TRBJ1-3, with D possibly matching TRBD1 (5 bases). The CDR3 is 16 amino acids. Trimming took off 5 bases at V and 0 bases at J, with 14 bases between the two ends. Per the germline V gene, CDR1 is ENHRY and CDR2 is SYGVKD. CDR3 protein: CAISTLQVFSGNTIYF. In DNA form, the CDR3 reads TGTGCCATCAGTACCTTACAGGTCTTCTCTGGAAACACCATATATTTT.

CDR3 region: CASSEAIRGDTIYF. The CDR3 DNA sequence: TGTGCCAGCAGTGAAGCAATCAGGGGCGACACCATATATTTT. This sequence joins TRBV6-1 and TRBJ1-3; TRBD1 is a possible D gene (6 bases). The CDR3 is 14 residues long. V was shortened by 0 bases and J by 8 bases, with 11 bases between the two germline ends. Per germline, CDR1 MNHNS and CDR2 SASEGT.

This rearrangement joins TRBV2 to TRBJ1-5, with D perhaps TRBD1 (5 bases). V was clipped by 4 bases and J by 2 bases, with 9 bases between them. The germline V gene encodes CDR1 SNHLY and CDR2 FYNNEI. This CDR3 spans 14 amino acids. The CDR3 region has the DNA TGTGCCAGCAGTGCTCAGGGTCGCAATCAGCCCCAGCATTTT. This codes for CASSAQGRNQPQHF.

The genes are TRBV9 and TRBJ1-1, with D hard to call. Trimming cost V 4 bases and J 5 bases, with 18 bases left between them. CDR3 length: 15 amino acids. Per the germline V gene, CDR1 is SGDLS and CDR2 is YYNGEE. The CDR3 loop is CASSPNRGGWTEAFF. The CDR3 coding sequence is TGTGCCAGCAGCCCCAACCGGGGTGGGTGGACTGAAGCTTTCTTT.

The DNA for the CDR3 is TGCAGCGTTGTGACAGGGGGCAATCAGCCCCAGCATTTT. It specifies CSVVTGGNQPQHF. The chain uses TRBV29-1 and TRBJ1-5; the match to TRBD1 covers 8 bases. Per germline, CDR1 SQVTM and CDR2 ANQGSEA. With V trimmed by 4 bases and J by 2 bases, 1 base remained unmatched. This CDR3 has 13 residues.

This clone was seen just once. The chain is built from TRBV10-3 and TRBJ1-4; 9 bases align to TRBD1. Germline V CDR1 and CDR2: ENHRY, SYGVKD. This CDR3 has 13 amino acids. V lost 6 bases, J lost 4 bases, and 0 bases stayed unmatched. The CDR3 sequence: CAIRGQGNEKLFF. For the CDR3, the DNA is TGTGCCATCAGGGGACAGGGTAATGAAAAACTGTTTTTT.

This chain links TRBV10-3 with TRBJ2-7, with 7 bases matching TRBD1. There are 13 residues in the CDR3. V shed 2 bases and J 6 bases; nucleotides not matched to a gene: 4. Germline V gene lookup returns CDR1 ENHRY and CDR2 SYGVKD. CDR3 in DNA: TGTGCCATCAGTGAGATACAGGGGAGCGAGCAGTACGTC. This encodes CAISEIQGSEQYV.

The sample holds a few counts of this clone. This chain links TRBV7-2 with TRBJ1-1, with D maybe TRBD1 (6 bases). Trimming stripped 5 bases from V and 3 bases from J, with 13 bases between. Germline V CDR1 and CDR2: SGHTA, FQGNSA. The CDR3 has 14 residues. CDR3 DNA sequence: TGTGCCAGCAGCGCCGCCAGGGGTGACACTGAAGCTTTCTTT. It translates to CASSAARGDTEAFF.

The genes are TRBV24-1 and TRBJ2-1, with D unclear. V shed 5 bases and J shed 6 bases, with 10 bases lying between them. The CDR3 runs 13 residues. The germline CDR1 and CDR2 sequences are KGHDR and SFDVKD. CDR3 amino acids: CATSGPPLNEQFF. In DNA form, the CDR3 reads TGTGCCACCAGTGGGCCCCCCCTCAATGAGCAGTTCTTC.

The chain combines TRBV10-3 with TRBJ2-7, with 8 bases identical to TRBD1. V lost 7 bases to trimming and J lost 2 bases; unmatched junction nucleotides: 10. Germline V gene sequence: CDR1 ENHRY, CDR2 SYGVKD. The CDR3 runs 15 residues. Here the CDR3 reads CAIIPGQVFTYEQYV. The CDR3 DNA reads as TGTGCCATCATTCCGGGACAGGTGTTTACCTACGAGCAGTACGTC.

The V gene is TRBV19, the J gene TRBJ2-3; a possible D gene is TRBD1 (6 bases). V was clipped by 9 bases and J by 4 bases, with 20 bases between them. Germline values: CDR1 LNHDA, CDR2 SQIVND (reference sequence). The CDR3 covers 15 residues. This CDR3 is CASSRGILAADTQYF. The CDR3 DNA follows: TGTGCCAGCTCGAGGGGGATTCTAGCAGCAGATACGCAGTATTTT.

The chain combines TRBV15 with TRBJ1-1, with TRBD1 matching over 7 bases. Germline V gives CDR1 LNHNV, CDR2 YYDKDF (reference sequence). V gave up 0 bases and J gave up 4 bases; unmatched junction bases: 5. The CDR3 has 15 residues. The CDR3: CATSRDLAGGTEAFF. The CDR3 coding sequence is TGTGCCACCAGCAGAGATCTGGCAGGGGGCACTGAAGCTTTCTTT.

V gene TRBV4-3 combines with J gene TRBJ1-1, with no clear D. The CDR3 is made up of 15 amino acids. CDR1 and CDR2 (germline): LGHNA, YSLEER. V dropped 2 bases and J dropped 2 bases, with 12 bases sitting between them. The CDR3, as DNA: TGCGCCAGCAGCCAAACTGCAGGAACAAACACTGAAGCTTTCTTT. Encoded protein: CASSQTAGTNTEAFF.